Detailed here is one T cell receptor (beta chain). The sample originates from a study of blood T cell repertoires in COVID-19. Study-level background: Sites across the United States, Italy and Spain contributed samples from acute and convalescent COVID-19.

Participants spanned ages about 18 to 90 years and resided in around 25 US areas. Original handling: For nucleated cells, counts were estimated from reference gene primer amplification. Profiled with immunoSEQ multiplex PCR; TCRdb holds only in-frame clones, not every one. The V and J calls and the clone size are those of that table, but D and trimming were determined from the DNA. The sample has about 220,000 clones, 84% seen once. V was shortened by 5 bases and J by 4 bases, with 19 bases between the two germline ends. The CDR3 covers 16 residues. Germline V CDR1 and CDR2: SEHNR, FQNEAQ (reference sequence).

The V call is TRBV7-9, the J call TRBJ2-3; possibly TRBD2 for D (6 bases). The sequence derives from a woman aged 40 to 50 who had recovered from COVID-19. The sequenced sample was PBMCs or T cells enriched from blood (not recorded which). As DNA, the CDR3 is TGTGCCAGCAGCCAAGTGGGCGGGAAAGCGCCAGATACGCAGTATTTT. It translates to CASSQVGGKAPDTQYF.